Below, 26 T cell receptor beta chains from the same sample are listed, as sequenced in a study of tumor-infiltrating lymphocytes in localized non-small cell lung cancer. Sequencing was performed with immunoSEQ multiplex PCR; in TCRdb, only in-frame clones are kept and a portion is missing. There are around 16,000 clones in the sample; approximately 72% occur only once, and approximately 9.2% lies in the top ten. Sequencing input: lung tumor tissue. The receptor source for this set is a human donor with non-small cell lung cancer.

This chain links TRBV4-3 with TRBJ2-1, with D maybe TRBD2 (6 bases). The CDR3 sequence is 14 residues long. From germline, CDR1 is LGHNA and CDR2 YSLEER. V lost 6 bases, J lost 0 bases, and 9 bases lay in between. The CDR3 region is CASSERASYNEQFF. The CDR3 DNA reads as TGCGCCAGCAGTGAGCGGGCCTCCTACAATGAGCAGTTCTTC.

There are a few counts of this clone. The genes are TRBV9 and TRBJ2-3; unclear D gene. Germline loops: CDR1 SGDLS, CDR2 YYNGEE. CDR3 length: 14 amino acids. V was shortened by 1 base and J by 5 bases, with 11 bases between the two germline ends. CDR3 sequence: CASSVLSTRDTQYF. The CDR3 DNA reads as TGTGCCAGCAGCGTATTAAGTACCCGAGATACGCAGTATTTT.

The chain uses TRBV6-5 and TRBJ1-6; possibly TRBD1 for D (5 bases). This CDR3 region has 14 residues. Germline lookup yields CDR1 MNHEY and CDR2 SVGAGI. V lost 6 bases and J lost 9, with 15 bases in between. The CDR3 spells CASSQGSWGSPLHF. In DNA, the CDR3 is TGTGCCAGCAGCCAGGGCTCTTGGGGTTCACCCCTCCACTTT.

The genes are TRBV7-2 and TRBJ2-7; 7 nucleotides agree with TRBD1. Germline CDR1 SGHTA, CDR2 FQGNSA. This CDR3 has 16 residues. Trimming removed 5 bases from V and 1 base from J; junction bases left unmatched: 11. The chain's CDR3 is CASSTQTGSGSYEQYF. For the CDR3, the DNA is TGTGCCAGCAGCACCCAGACAGGGTCCGGGTCCTACGAGCAGTACTTC.

V and J are TRBV4-3 and TRBJ2-3; D not resolved. The germline CDR1 and CDR2 sequences are LGHNA and YSLEER. The CDR3 is 13 amino acids. V lost 0 bases and J 4 bases, leaving 5 bases between the germline ends. CDR3 residues: CASSQDTADTQYF. CDR3 in DNA: TGCGCCAGCAGCCAAGATACGGCAGATACGCAGTATTTT.

The chain carries TRBV11-2 and TRBJ2-5, with D possibly being TRBD1 (7 bases). Germline loops: CDR1 SGHAT, CDR2 FQNNGV. The CDR3 loop spans 16 amino acids. V lost 1 base, J lost 5 bases, and 17 bases lay in between. In DNA form, the CDR3 reads TGTGCCAGCAGCTTAGGGAGAGGCAGGGGGGAGGAGACCCAGTACTTC. Amino acids: CASSLGRGRGEETQYF.

This clone has a handful of counts. The chain employs TRBV6-5 and TRBJ1-1; 8 bases fit TRBD1. Germline V gives CDR1 MNHEY, CDR2 SVGAGI. The CDR3 totals 15 residues. V lost 5 bases, J lost 4 bases, and 9 bases stayed unmatched. CDR3 nucleotide sequence: TGTGCCAGCAGTCCCTGGACAGGGCGATCCACTGAAGCTTTCTTT. As protein: CASSPWTGRSTEAFF.

The chain links TRBV19 to TRBJ1-4; 10 positions agree with TRBD1. This CDR3 is built from 18 residues. Germline assignment: CDR1 LNHDA and CDR2 SQIVND (reference sequence). V trimming: 9 bases; J trimming: 0 bases; junction bases outside the gene matches: 13. In DNA, the CDR3 is TGTGCCAGCACCGGGACAGGGGTGTCCTATGCAACTAATGAAAAACTGTTTTTT. It specifies CASTGTGVSYATNEKLFF.

CDR3 residues: CASSSTEQFF. DNA of the CDR3: TGTGCCAGCAGTAGTACCGAGCAGTTCTTC. This chain uses TRBV28 with TRBJ2-1; D not resolved. Trimming shortened V by 5 bases and J by 10 bases, and 6 bases separated the two germline ends. The CDR3 is 10 amino acids. Per germline, CDR1 MDHEN and CDR2 SYDVKM.

The genes are TRBV25-1 and TRBJ1-4, with 10 positions matching TRBD1. The germline gives CDR1 MGHDK, CDR2 SYGVNS. The trim removed 1 base at V and 7 bases at J, leaving 3 bases unmatched. The CDR3 sequence is 15 residues long. CDR3 DNA: TGTGCCAGCAGTGAATCGACAGGGGGCGTTGAAAAACTGTTTTTT. This translates into CASSESTGGVEKLFF.

This clone was detected only once. The rearrangement joins TRBV9 to TRBJ2-1; D not resolved. The CDR3 is 12 residues long. Germline CDR1 is SGDLS and CDR2 is YYNGEE. The germline V and J ends were trimmed by 3 bases and 5 bases, with 6 bases remaining between them. CDR3 sequence reads: CASSADNNEQFF. In DNA, the CDR3 is TGTGCCAGCAGCGCTGACAACAATGAGCAGTTCTTC.

The chain joins TRBV30 to TRBJ1-5; possibly TRBD1 for D (5 bases). V dropped 3 bases and J dropped 2 bases, with 14 bases sitting between them. CDR3 length equals 15 residues. Germline lookup yields CDR1 GTSNPN and CDR2 SVGIG (reference sequence). The CDR3 DNA is TGTGCCTGGAGGAAGAGGGGCGCGGGCAATCAGCCCCAGCATTTT. The encoded protein is CAWRKRGAGNQPQHF.

The chain links TRBV5-5 to TRBJ1-2; TRBD1 matches 10 bases. The junction had 4 bases not matched to a gene; V was cut back by 2 bases and J by 6 bases. The CDR3 consists of 14 residues. CDR1 is SGHKS, CDR2 YYEKEE, per germline (reference sequence). The CDR3 DNA follows: TGTGCCAGCAGCTTCGACAGGGGGCAAGATGGCTACACCTTC. As protein: CASSFDRGQDGYTF.

This sequence joins TRBV29-1 and TRBJ2-1; D possibly uses TRBD1 or TRBD2 (5 bases each). This CDR3 comprises 19 residues. V was cut by 6 bases and J by 1 base, with 28 bases left in between. Germline values: CDR1 SQVTM, CDR2 ANQGSEA. Here the CDR3 reads CSVTHLPGTLMGSYNEQFF. DNA for the CDR3: TGCAGCGTGACACACCTCCCCGGGACGCTTATGGGATCCTACAATGAGCAGTTCTTC.

The chain recombines TRBV18 with TRBJ1-1; no definite D call. This CDR3 contains 14 residues. The germline CDR1 and CDR2 sequences are KGHSH and LQKENI. Trimming removed 1 base at V and 0 bases at J, with 6 bases between. In DNA, the CDR3 is TGTGCCAGCTCACCACGTACTATGAACACTGAAGCTTTCTTT. Protein product: CASSPRTMNTEAFF.

This clone was counted between two and nine times. V usage is TRBV27 and J usage is TRBJ1-6; D might be TRBD1 (5 bases). The length of the CDR3 is 17 residues. Germline V lookup: CDR1 MNHEY, CDR2 SMNVEV (reference sequence). V gave up 6 bases and J gave up 4 bases, with 19 bases separating them. The DNA of the CDR3 is TGTGCCAGCAGGAAGTTAAGCGGGGGAGAATATAATTCACCCCTCCACTTT. Residues: CASRKLSGGEYNSPLHF.

The chain joins TRBV7-6 to TRBJ2-2; D uncertain. Germline CDR1 reads SGHVS; CDR2 reads FNYEAQ. The CDR3 consists of 13 residues. V dropped 5 bases and J dropped 5 bases, with 9 bases sitting between them. CDR3 loop: CASSKTVTGELFF. CDR3 nucleotides: TGTGCCAGCAGCAAGACCGTAACCGGGGAGCTGTTTTTT.

This chain links TRBV27 with TRBJ2-1, with TRBD2 matching 7 bases. The trim removed 0 bases at V and 10 bases at J, leaving 3 bases unmatched. The CDR3 contains 13 residues. Germline V gives CDR1 MNHEY, CDR2 SMNVEV (reference sequence). CDR3 loop: CASSLSIGGEQFF. CDR3 bases: TGTGCCAGCAGTTTATCCATCGGGGGGGAGCAGTTCTTC.

CDR3 bases: TGTGCGCTGGGACAGGGAATCTACAATGAGCAGTTCTTC. Its protein is CALGQGIYNEQFF. The rearrangement links TRBV30 to TRBJ2-1, with TRBD1 matching over 9 bases. There are 13 residues in the CDR3. Looked up from germline, CDR1 is GTSNPN and CDR2 is SVGIG (reference sequence).

This clone came up once. The rearrangement links TRBV23-1 to TRBJ2-5, with 11 bases fitting TRBD2. TRBV23-1 is an ORF; its function is uncertain. The CDR3 consists of 15 residues. With 4 bases clipped from V and 5 bases from J, the junction kept 6 bases outside the gene matches. The DNA of the CDR3 is TGCGCCAGCAGTCTCCCGACTAGCGGGGTTGAGACCCAGTACTTC. The encoded protein is CASSLPTSGVETQYF.

The rearrangement uses TRBV29-1 and TRBJ1-1; no firm D call. The V and J ends lost 7 bases and 6 bases respectively, with 12 bases between them. Per germline, CDR1 SQVTM and CDR2 ANQGSEA. This CDR3 has 11 residues. The chain's CDR3 is CSALDGPEAFF. CDR3 DNA: TGCAGCGCTTTGGACGGGCCTGAAGCTTTCTTT.

V gene TRBV7-2 combines with J gene TRBJ2-2; D is perhaps TRBD1 or TRBD2 (6 bases each). This CDR3 is 15 amino acids long. CDR1 and CDR2 from the germline V gene are SGHTA and FQGNSA. V was clipped by 2 bases and J by 5 bases, with 12 bases between them. For the CDR3, the DNA is TGTGCCAGCAGCTTAAACGGGGGCGGGACCGGGGAGCTGTTTTTT. Its protein is CASSLNGGGTGELFF.

The chain combines TRBV7-6 with TRBJ2-1; possible D gene TRBD1, 5 bases. CDR1 is SGHVS and CDR2 is FNYEAQ in the germline V gene. This CDR3 has 15 residues. The V end lost 1 base, the J end lost 2 bases, and 9 bases lay between the germline ends. The CDR3: CASSLVDSPYNEQFF. CDR3 sequence (DNA): TGTGCCAGCAGCTTAGTCGACAGTCCCTACAATGAGCAGTTCTTC.

This chain uses TRBV28 with TRBJ1-3; no clear D. The CDR3 covers 13 residues. Germline V gene lookup returns CDR1 MDHEN and CDR2 SYDVKM. V was shortened by 6 bases and J by 2 bases, with 8 bases between the two germline ends. The CDR3 DNA reads as TGTGCCAGCAGCGCGAGCCCTGGAAACACCATATATTTT. Its translation: CASSASPGNTIYF.

J is TRBJ2-1 and V is TRBV7-2; possibly TRBD1 or TRBD2 for D (5 bases each). Trimming shortened V by 4 bases and J by 4 bases, and 11 bases separated the two germline ends. CDR1 and CDR2 from the germline V gene are SGHTA and FQGNSA. CDR3 length: 14 residues. In nucleotides, the CDR3 is TGTGCCAGCAGCTGGGGACGGGCTTACAATGAGCAGTTCTTC. It codes for CASSWGRAYNEQFF.

This sequence joins TRBV15 and TRBJ2-2, with 8 bases identical to TRBD2. There are 16 residues in the CDR3. Germline V gene sequence: CDR1 LNHNV, CDR2 YYDKDF (reference sequence). J lost 5 bases, V lost 0 bases, and 5 bases had no gene match. The CDR3 nucleotides are TGTGCCACCAGCAGAGACCCGGGGGGGCGGACCGGGGAGCTGTTTTTT. This translates into CATSRDPGGRTGELFF.